The 22 T cell receptor beta chains presented below share a single source sample, sequenced in a study of blood T cell repertoires in COVID-19. Generated by immunoSEQ multiplex PCR, the TCRdb table keeps only in-frame clones and is missing some. The sample yields about 270,000 clones, around nine tenths seen once. The sequencing input was peripheral blood. The receptors were gathered from a man aged 35-49 years with active or convalescent COVID-19.

The sample holds one count of this clone. The chain joins TRBV3-1 (or the pseudogene TRBV3-2) to TRBJ2-3; 10 bases line up with TRBD2. V trimming: 6 bases; J trimming: 1 base; junction bases outside the gene matches: 13. CDR1 and CDR2 (germline): LGHDT, YNNKEL (reference sequence). The CDR3 has 18 amino acids. DNA for the CDR3: TGTGCCAGCAGTGGGGTAAGCGGGAGGGCCGAGCGCACAGATACGCAGTATTTT. This gives the protein CASSGVSGRAERTDTQYF.

The gene calls are TRBV24-1 and TRBJ2-3; D ambiguous. CDR3 length: 14 amino acids. Trimming took off 0 bases at V and 3 bases at J, with 6 bases between the two ends. Germline loops: CDR1 KGHDR, CDR2 SFDVKD. The CDR3 coding sequence is TGTGCCACCAGTGATTTGCAGTCGACAGATACGCAGTATTTT. Translating it yields CATSDLQSTDTQYF.

This chain uses TRBV28 with TRBJ2-3; possibly TRBD1 for D (5 bases). Between the trimmed V and J ends, which lost 5 bases and 6 bases, there was a span of 15 bases. The CDR3 totals 14 residues. CDR1 MDHEN and CDR2 SYDVKM come from the germline V gene. CDR3 protein: CASSSTGTPDTQYF. CDR3 sequence (DNA): TGTGCCAGCAGTAGTACAGGAACACCGGATACGCAGTATTTT. Based on the CDR3 plus reference TRBV28 and TRBJ2-3, the full variable domain is DVKVTQSSRYLVKRTGEKVFLECVQDMDHENMFWYRQDPGLGLRLIYFSYDVKMKEKGDIPEGYSVSREKKERFSLILESASTNQTSMYLCASSSTGTPDTQYFGPGTRLTVL.

The J gene is TRBJ2-7, the V gene TRBV18; D is possibly TRBD1 (6 bases). The germline CDR1 and CDR2 sequences are KGHSH and LQKENI. The CDR3 spans 15 residues. The V end lost 2 bases, the J end lost 2 bases, and 13 bases lay between the germline ends. CDR3 bases: TGTGCCAGCTCACCAACAGGGCAAGGAGCCTACGAGCAGTACTTC. It codes for CASSPTGQGAYEQYF.

The chain links TRBV5-6 to TRBJ2-2, with TRBD2 matching over 7 bases. The germline V gene has CDR1 SGHDT and CDR2 YYEEEE. The V segment lost 4 bases and the J segment 1 base; nucleotides outside the gene matches: 7. The CDR3 sequence is 16 residues long. For the CDR3, the DNA is TGTGCCAGCAGCCCCACGGGGGGAGGGAACACCGGGGAGCTGTTTTTT. Protein sequence: CASSPTGGGNTGELFF.

CDR3 amino acids: CASSSNPSGDTEAFF. The DNA for the CDR3 is TGTGCCAGCAGTTCCAACCCGTCAGGGGACACTGAAGCTTTCTTT. The chain is built from TRBV6-5 and TRBJ1-1; D perhaps matches TRBD1 (6 bases). With 4 bases removed from V and 3 bases from J, the gap between germline ends came to 15 bases. Germline loops: CDR1 MNHEY, CDR2 SVGAGI. The CDR3 contains 15 residues.

The rearrangement links TRBV2 to TRBJ1-2; D is ambiguous. Germline assignment: CDR1 SNHLY and CDR2 FYNNEI. Trimming removed 7 bases at V and 4 bases at J, with 16 bases between. This CDR3 contains 14 residues. The CDR3 DNA follows: TGTGCCAGCAAGCCCCTGGGAGGCCCCTATGGCTACACCTTC. Its protein product is CASKPLGGPYGYTF.

The chain carries TRBV2 and TRBJ2-1, with TRBD2 identical over 10 bases. Germline trimming cut 1 base from V and 2 bases from J; bases unmatched to any gene: 2. CDR1 is SNHLY and CDR2 is FYNNEI in the germline V gene. The CDR3 contains 16 residues. The CDR3 DNA reads TGTGCCAGCAGTGAAGAAACTAGCGGGGCCTACAATGAGCAGTTCTTC. It yields the protein CASSEETSGAYNEQFF.

The rearrangement joins TRBV6-5 to TRBJ2-7, with TRBD1 matching 9 bases. The CDR3 extends over 15 amino acids. Germline trimming cut 2 bases from V and 6 bases from J; bases unmatched to any gene: 8. Germline values: CDR1 MNHEY, CDR2 SVGAGI. The CDR3 here is CASSYVGQGTSEQYF. In nucleotides, the CDR3 is TGTGCCAGCAGTTACGTGGGACAGGGAACTTCCGAGCAGTACTTC.

The rearrangement uses TRBV3-1 (or the pseudogene TRBV3-2) and TRBJ2-2; D is possibly TRBD2 (6 bases). Germline CDR1 reads LGHDT; CDR2 reads YNNKEL (reference sequence). This CDR3 is 16 amino acids long. Trimming pared 0 bases from V and 6 bases from J, leaving 14 bases between. CDR3 sequence (DNA): TGTGCCAGCAGCCAAGATGCCGTCGGGGGAGCCGGGGAGCTGTTTTTT. Residues: CASSQDAVGGAGELFF.

CDR3 coding DNA: TGTGCCAGCAGCCAAGATCGGGGGGTGAACGGTGGTGAAAAACTGTTTTTT. Protein: CASSQDRGVNGGEKLFF. J is TRBJ1-4 and V is TRBV3-1 (or the pseudogene TRBV3-2); TRBD1 might be the D (5 bases). Germline V gene data show CDR1 as LGHDT and CDR2 as YNNKEL (reference sequence). CDR3 size: 17 residues. With 0 bases removed from V and 7 bases from J, the gap between germline ends came to 18 bases.

The chain combines TRBV5-1 with TRBJ2-5, with 9 bases aligning to TRBD2. After removal of 0 bases from V and 2 bases from J, the junction contained 5 bases not matched to a gene. The CDR3 covers 16 residues. CDR1 is SGHRS, CDR2 YFSETQ, per germline. The CDR3 bases are TGCGCCAGCAGCTTGGGTCCTAGCGGGGTTCAAGAGACCCAGTACTTC. It translates to CASSLGPSGVQETQYF.

The chain has TRBV6-5 and TRBJ1-1, with D uncertain. CDR1 is MNHEY and CDR2 is SVGAGI in the germline V gene. V was clipped by 7 bases and J by 3 bases, with 12 bases between them. The length of the CDR3 is 13 residues. The CDR3 sequence: CASTGLADTEAFF. CDR3 nucleotides: TGTGCCAGCACCGGACTAGCGGACACTGAAGCTTTCTTT.

The V gene is TRBV3-1 (or the pseudogene TRBV3-2), the J gene TRBJ1-1, with 9 bases aligning to TRBD1. V trimming: 3 bases; J trimming: 8 bases; junction bases outside the gene matches: 4. CDR1 and CDR2 (germline): LGHDT, YNNKEL (reference sequence). The length of the CDR3 is 13 residues. The CDR3 sequence is CASSHWGQGEAFF. The CDR3, as DNA: TGTGCCAGCAGCCACTGGGGACAGGGAGAAGCTTTCTTT.

With regard to this clone: No DNA is shown, since the ends of the CDR3 on it are uncertain; the CDR3 is the one TCRdb lists. The rearrangement links TRBV12-1 to TRBJ2-3; TRBD1 is the table's D call, not checked against the DNA. TRBV12-1 is annotated as a pseudogene. The CDR3 spans 15 amino acids, including both terminal residues. The chain's CDR3 is CASSFGGGNTDTQYF.

This clone was detected a few times. The genes are TRBV25-1 and TRBJ2-3; D is unresolved. V was clipped by 0 bases and J by 0 bases, with 7 bases between them. Germline CDR1 reads MGHDK; CDR2 reads SYGVNS. The CDR3 covers 15 residues. Here the CDR3 DNA reads TGTGCCAGCAGTGAATATACCTATAGCACAGATACGCAGTATTTT. Amino acids: CASSEYTYSTDTQYF.

The V call is TRBV2, the J call TRBJ2-1; 8 nucleotides line up with TRBD2. Germline V CDR1 and CDR2: SNHLY, FYNNEI. Trimming removed 7 bases from V and 10 bases from J; junction bases left unmatched: 6. This CDR3 contains 12 residues. For the CDR3, the DNA is TGTGCCAGCACCCCACTAGCGGCAGAGCAGTTCTTC. Its protein is CASTPLAAEQFF. Drawing the rest from reference TRBV2 and TRBJ2-1, the complete variable domain is EPEVTQTPSHQVTQMGQEVILRCVPISNHLYFYWYRQILGQKVEFLVSFYNNEISEKSEIFDDQFSVERPDGSNFTLKIRSTKLEDSAMYFCASTPLAAEQFFGPGTRLTVL.

This chain connects TRBV28 to TRBJ2-1; D may be TRBD1 (7 bases). CDR3 size: 11 residues. V was clipped by 6 bases and J by 11 bases, with 11 bases between them. Per germline, CDR1 MDHEN and CDR2 SYDVKM. The CDR3 protein is CASSPGGQQFF. As DNA, the CDR3 is TGTGCCAGCAGCCCAGGGGGGCAGCAGTTCTTC.

The V call is TRBV5-5, the J call TRBJ2-5; 9 nucleotides agree with TRBD1. Per the germline V gene, CDR1 is SGHKS and CDR2 is YYEKEE (reference sequence). The CDR3 is 16 residues long. Trimming cost V 3 bases and J 4 bases; bases outside gene matches: 10. CDR3 nucleotides: TGTGCCAGCAGCTCGAATGCGGGACAGGGTTTAGAGACCCAGTACTTC. This encodes CASSSNAGQGLETQYF. The variable domain in full, with the rest retrieved from reference TRBV5-5 and TRBJ2-5, is DAGVTQSPTHLIKTRGQQVTLRCSPISGHKSVSWYQQVLGQGPQFIFQYYEKEERGRGNFPDRFSARQFPNYSSELNVNALLLGDSALYLCASSSNAGQGLETQYFGPGTRLLVL.

The chain links TRBV29-1 to TRBJ2-1; 11 bases are shared with TRBD2. The CDR3 sequence is 15 residues long. V was pared by 4 bases and J by 6 bases, with 8 bases of the junction left unmatched. Germline loops: CDR1 SQVTM, CDR2 ANQGSEA. The CDR3 loop is CSVAVAGGPGNEQFF. Written as DNA, the CDR3 is TGCAGCGTTGCGGTAGCGGGGGGGCCTGGCAATGAGCAGTTCTTC.

The chain recombines TRBV6-5 with TRBJ2-7; 14 bases are a match to TRBD2. The CDR3 loop spans 14 amino acids. From germline, CDR1 is MNHEY and CDR2 SVGAGI. Germline trimming cut 7 bases from V and 7 bases from J; bases unmatched to any gene: 6. The CDR3 reads CASIGTSGSGEQYF. DNA for the CDR3: TGTGCCAGCATAGGGACTAGCGGGAGCGGAGAGCAGTACTTC.

In its sample, this clone was seen once. This chain joins TRBV24-1 and TRBJ1-3; 8 positions match TRBD1. This CDR3 spans 15 amino acids. With V trimmed by 3 bases and J by 2 bases, 2 bases remained unmatched. Germline V gene sequence: CDR1 KGHDR, CDR2 SFDVKD. CDR3 sequence: CATSDTDRAGNTIYF. CDR3 coding DNA: TGTGCCACCAGTGATACGGACAGGGCTGGAAACACCATATATTTT.